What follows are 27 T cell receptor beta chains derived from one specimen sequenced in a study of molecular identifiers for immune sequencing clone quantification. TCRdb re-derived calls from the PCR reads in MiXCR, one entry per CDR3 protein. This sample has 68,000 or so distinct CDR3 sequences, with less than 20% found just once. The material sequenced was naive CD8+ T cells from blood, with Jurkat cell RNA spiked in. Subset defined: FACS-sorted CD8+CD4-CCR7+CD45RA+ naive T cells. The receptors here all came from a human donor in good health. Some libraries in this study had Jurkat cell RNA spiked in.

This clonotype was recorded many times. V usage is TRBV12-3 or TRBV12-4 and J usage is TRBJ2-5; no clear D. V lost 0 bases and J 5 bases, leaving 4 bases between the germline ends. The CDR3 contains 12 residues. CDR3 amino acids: CASSLAFETQYF. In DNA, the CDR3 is TGTGCCAGCAGTTTAGCCTTCGAGACCCAGTACTTC.

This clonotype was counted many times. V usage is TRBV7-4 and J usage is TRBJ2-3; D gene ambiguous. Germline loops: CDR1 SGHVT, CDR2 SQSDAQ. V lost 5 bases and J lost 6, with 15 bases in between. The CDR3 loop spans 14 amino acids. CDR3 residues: CASSNTYHPDTQYF. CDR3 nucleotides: TGTGCCAGCAGCAATACCTACCACCCTGATACGCAGTATTTT.

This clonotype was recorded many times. CDR3 DNA sequence: TGTGCCAGCAGCCAAGACTCTAGCTCCTACGAGCAGTACTTC. It encodes CASSQDSSSYEQYF. The chain links TRBV3-1 to TRBJ2-7, with D uncertain. Trimming removed 0 bases at V and 0 bases at J, with 6 bases between. Germline lookup yields CDR1 LGHDT and CDR2 YNNKEL (reference sequence). CDR3 length equals 14 residues.

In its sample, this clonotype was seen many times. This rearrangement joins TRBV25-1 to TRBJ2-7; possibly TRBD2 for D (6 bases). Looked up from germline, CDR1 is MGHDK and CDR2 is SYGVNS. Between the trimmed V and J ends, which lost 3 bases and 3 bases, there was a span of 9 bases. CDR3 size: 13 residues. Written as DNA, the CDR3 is TGTGCCAGCAGTGACGGGACTGACTACGAGCAGTACTTC. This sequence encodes CASSDGTDYEQYF.

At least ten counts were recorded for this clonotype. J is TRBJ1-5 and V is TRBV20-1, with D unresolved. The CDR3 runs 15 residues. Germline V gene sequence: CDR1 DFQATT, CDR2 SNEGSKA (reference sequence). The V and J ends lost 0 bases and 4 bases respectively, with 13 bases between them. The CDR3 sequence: CSARERYRTNQPQHF. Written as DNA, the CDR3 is TGCAGTGCTAGAGAAAGGTACAGAACTAATCAGCCCCAGCATTTT.

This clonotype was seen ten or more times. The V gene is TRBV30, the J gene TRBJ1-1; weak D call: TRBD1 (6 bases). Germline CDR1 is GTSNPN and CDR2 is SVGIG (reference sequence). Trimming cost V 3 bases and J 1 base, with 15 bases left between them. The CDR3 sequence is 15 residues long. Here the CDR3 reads CAWSPGAGWNTEAFF. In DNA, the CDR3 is TGTGCCTGGAGCCCGGGGGCAGGCTGGAACACTGAAGCTTTCTTT.

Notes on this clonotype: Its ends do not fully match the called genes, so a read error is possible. CDR3 region: CASSLSLQETQYF. The CDR3 DNA follows: TGTGCCAGCAGCTTGTCGCTCCAAGAGACCCAGTACTTC. This chain joins TRBV5-1 and TRBJ2-5; no firm D call. The V gene's germline CDR1 is SGHRS and CDR2 YFSETQ. The CDR3 sequence is 13 residues long. Together with reference TRBV5-1 and TRBJ2-5, the CDR3 gives the full variable domain: KAGVTQTPRYLIKTRGQQVTLSCSPISGHRSVSWYQQTPGQGLQFLFEYFSETQRNKGNFPGRFSGRQFSNSRSEMNVSTLELGDSALYLCASSLSLQETQYFGPGTRLLVL.

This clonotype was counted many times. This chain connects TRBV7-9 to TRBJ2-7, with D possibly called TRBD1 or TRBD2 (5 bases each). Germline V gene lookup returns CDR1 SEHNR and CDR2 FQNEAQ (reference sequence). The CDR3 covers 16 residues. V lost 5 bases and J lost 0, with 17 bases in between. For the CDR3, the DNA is TGTGCCAGCAGCCCGCAGCCGGGACGGTCCTCCTACGAGCAGTACTTC. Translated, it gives CASSPQPGRSSYEQYF.

CDR3 in amino acids: CASSLGAGGGPLDEQFF. The CDR3 DNA reads TGTGCCAGCAGCTTGGGAGCTGGGGGAGGGCCTCTGGATGAGCAGTTCTTC. The rearrangement links TRBV11-2 to TRBJ2-1, with 7 bases matching TRBD2. Germline lookup yields CDR1 SGHAT and CDR2 FQNNGV. This CDR3 spans 17 amino acids. The V and J ends lost 3 bases and 8 bases, in that order; junction bases with no gene match: 16.

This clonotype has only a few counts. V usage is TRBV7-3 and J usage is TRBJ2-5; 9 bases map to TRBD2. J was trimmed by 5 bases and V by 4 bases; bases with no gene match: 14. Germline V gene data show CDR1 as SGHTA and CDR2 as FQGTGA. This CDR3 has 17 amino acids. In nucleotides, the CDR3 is TGTGCCAGCAGCTCCCTTTTTGCGGCGGGAGGGGGGGAGACCCAGTACTTC. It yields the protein CASSSLFAAGGGETQYF.

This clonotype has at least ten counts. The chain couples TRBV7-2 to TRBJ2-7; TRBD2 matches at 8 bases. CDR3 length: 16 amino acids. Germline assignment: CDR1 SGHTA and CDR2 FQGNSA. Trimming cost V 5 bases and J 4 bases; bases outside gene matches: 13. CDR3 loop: CASSNQGSGSVYEQYF. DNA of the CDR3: TGTGCCAGCAGCAACCAGGGGAGCGGGAGTGTGTACGAGCAGTACTTC.

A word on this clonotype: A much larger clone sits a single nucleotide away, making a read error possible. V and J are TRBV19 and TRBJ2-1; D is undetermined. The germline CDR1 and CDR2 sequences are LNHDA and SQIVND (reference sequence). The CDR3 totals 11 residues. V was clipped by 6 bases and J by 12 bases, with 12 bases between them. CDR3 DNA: TGTGCCAGTAGGGTGGTGAGTAGGCAGTTCTTC. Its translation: CASRVVSRQFF.

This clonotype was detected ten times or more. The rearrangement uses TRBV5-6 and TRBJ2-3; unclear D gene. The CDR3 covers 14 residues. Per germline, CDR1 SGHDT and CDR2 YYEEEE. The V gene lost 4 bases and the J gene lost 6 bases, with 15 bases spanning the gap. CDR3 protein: CASSDGLRADTQYF. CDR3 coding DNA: TGTGCCAGCAGCGATGGCCTAAGAGCGGATACGCAGTATTTT.

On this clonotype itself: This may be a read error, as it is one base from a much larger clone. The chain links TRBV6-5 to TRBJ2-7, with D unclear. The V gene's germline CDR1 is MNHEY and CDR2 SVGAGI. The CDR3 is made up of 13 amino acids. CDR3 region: CASSYSSGYGQYF. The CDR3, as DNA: TGTGCCAGCAGTTACTCATCCGGCTACGGGCAGTACTTC.

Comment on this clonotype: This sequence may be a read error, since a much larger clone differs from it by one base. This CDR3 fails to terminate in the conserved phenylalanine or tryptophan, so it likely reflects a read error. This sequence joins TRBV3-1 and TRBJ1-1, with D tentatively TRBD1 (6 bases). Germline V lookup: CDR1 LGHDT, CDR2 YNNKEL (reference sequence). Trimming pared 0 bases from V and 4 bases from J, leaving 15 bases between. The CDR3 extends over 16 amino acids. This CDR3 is CASSQERAGAGTEAFL. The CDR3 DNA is TGTGCCAGCAGCCAAGAAAGGGCAGGGGCGGGCACTGAAGCTTTCCTT.

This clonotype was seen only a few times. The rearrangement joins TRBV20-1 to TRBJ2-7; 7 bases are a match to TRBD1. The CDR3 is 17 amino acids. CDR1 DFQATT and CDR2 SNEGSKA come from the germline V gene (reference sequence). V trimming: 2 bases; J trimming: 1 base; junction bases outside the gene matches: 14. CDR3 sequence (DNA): TGCAGTGCTAGAAAGGGACAGCTAGGCCTTCTATCCTACGAGCAGTACTTC. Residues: CSARKGQLGLLSYEQYF.

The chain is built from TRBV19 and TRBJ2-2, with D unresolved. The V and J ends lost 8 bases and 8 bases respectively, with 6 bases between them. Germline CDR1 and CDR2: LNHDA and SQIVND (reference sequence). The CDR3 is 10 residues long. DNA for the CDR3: TGTGCCAGTTGGGCGGGGGAGCTGTTTTTT. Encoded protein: CASWAGELFF.

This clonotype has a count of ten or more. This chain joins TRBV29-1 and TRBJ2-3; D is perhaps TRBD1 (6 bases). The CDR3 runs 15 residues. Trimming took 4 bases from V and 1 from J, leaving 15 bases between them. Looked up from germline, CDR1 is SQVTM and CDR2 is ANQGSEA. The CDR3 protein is CSVADHRDGTDTQYF. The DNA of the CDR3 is TGCAGCGTTGCGGATCACAGGGACGGCACAGATACGCAGTATTTT.

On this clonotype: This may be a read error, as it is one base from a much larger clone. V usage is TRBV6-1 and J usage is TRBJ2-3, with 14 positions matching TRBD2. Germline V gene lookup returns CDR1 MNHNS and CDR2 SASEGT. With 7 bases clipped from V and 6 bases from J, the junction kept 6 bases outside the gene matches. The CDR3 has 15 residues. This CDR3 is CASNARTSGRDTQYF. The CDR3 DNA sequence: TGTGCCAGCAATGCAAGGACTAGCGGGAGGGATACGCAGTATTTT.

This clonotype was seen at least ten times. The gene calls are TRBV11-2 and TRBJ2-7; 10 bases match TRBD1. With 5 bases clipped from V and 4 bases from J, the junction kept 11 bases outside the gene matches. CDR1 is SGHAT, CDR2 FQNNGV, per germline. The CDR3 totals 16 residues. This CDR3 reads CASSPPPGTGVYEQYF. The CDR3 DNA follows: TGTGCCAGCAGCCCCCCGCCCGGGACAGGGGTTTACGAGCAGTACTTC. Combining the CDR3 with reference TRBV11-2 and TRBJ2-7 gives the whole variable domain EAGVAQSPRYKIIEKRQSVAFWCNPISGHATLYWYQQILGQGPKLLIQFQNNGVVDDSQLPKDRFSAERLKGVDSTLKIQPAKLEDSAVYLCASSPPPGTGVYEQYFGPGTRLTVT.

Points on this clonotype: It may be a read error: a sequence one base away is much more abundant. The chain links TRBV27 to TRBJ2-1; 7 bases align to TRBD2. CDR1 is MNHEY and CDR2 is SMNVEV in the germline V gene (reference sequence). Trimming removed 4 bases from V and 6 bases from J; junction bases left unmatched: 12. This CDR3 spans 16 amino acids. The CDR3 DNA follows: TGTGCCAGCAGTTACTCCCCAACTAGCGCACCCAATGAGCAGTTCTTC. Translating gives CASSYSPTSAPNEQFF.

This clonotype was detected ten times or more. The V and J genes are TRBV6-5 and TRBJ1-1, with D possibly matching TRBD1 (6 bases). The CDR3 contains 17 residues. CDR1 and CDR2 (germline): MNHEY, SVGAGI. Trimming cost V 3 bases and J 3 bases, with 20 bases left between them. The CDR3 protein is CASSYVSQGVLYTEAFF. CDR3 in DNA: TGTGCCAGCAGTTATGTTTCACAGGGAGTTTTGTACACTGAAGCTTTCTTT.

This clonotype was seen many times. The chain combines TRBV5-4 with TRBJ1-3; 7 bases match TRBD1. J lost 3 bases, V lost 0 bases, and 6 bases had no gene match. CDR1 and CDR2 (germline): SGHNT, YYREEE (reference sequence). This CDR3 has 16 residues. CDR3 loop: CASSLVGGGIGNTIYF. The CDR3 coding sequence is TGTGCCAGCAGCTTGGTAGGGGGCGGTATTGGAAACACCATATATTTT.

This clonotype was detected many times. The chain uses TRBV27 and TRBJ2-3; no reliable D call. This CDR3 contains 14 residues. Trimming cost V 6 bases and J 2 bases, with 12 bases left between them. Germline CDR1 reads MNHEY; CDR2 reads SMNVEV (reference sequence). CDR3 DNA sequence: TGTGCCAGCAGCCGTGCTAGGCTCACAGATACGCAGTATTTT. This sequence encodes CASSRARLTDTQYF.

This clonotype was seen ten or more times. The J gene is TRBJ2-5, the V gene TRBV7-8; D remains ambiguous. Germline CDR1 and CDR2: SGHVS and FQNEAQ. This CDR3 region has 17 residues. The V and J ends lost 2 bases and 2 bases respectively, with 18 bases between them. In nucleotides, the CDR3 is TGTGCCAGCAGCTTAACGCCGTTGCGGCGCCAGCAAGAGACCCAGTACTTC. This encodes CASSLTPLRRQQETQYF.

The CDR3 sequence: CATSRDLSGQGPEQYF. The CDR3 DNA sequence: TGTGCCACCAGCAGAGACCTCAGTGGACAGGGGCCCGAGCAGTACTTC. The chain uses TRBV15 and TRBJ2-7; 9 bases fit TRBD1. The junction had 9 bases not matched to a gene; V was cut back by 0 bases and J by 6 bases. The CDR3 is made up of 16 amino acids. Germline V gene sequence: CDR1 LNHNV, CDR2 YYDKDF (reference sequence).

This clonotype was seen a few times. Written as DNA, the CDR3 is TGTGCCAGCAGCTCTGTAGCGGGAGCCCCCTACGAGCAGTACTTC. The encoded protein is CASSSVAGAPYEQYF. The rearrangement joins TRBV13 to TRBJ2-7, with 9 bases matching TRBD2. Germline V gene sequence: CDR1 PRHDT, CDR2 FYEKMQ (reference sequence). The CDR3 loop spans 15 amino acids. J lost 2 bases, V lost 4 bases, and 6 bases had no gene match.